The text below deals with one T cell receptor (beta chain). As yet, its antigen is unknown. TCRdb fed the RT-PCR reads into MiXCR, producing one record per CDR3 protein. The sample records 300,000 to 350,000 distinct CDR3 sequences, 21% being singletons. Trimming took off 0 bases at V and 3 bases at J, with 5 bases between the two ends. Germline V gene sequence: CDR1 SGHRS, CDR2 YFSETQ. There are 13 residues in the CDR3. The data derive from a study of response to subunit inactivated influenza vaccine. Findings of the study overall: The authors proposed limited new T cell recruitment per seasonal influenza vaccination.

This specimen consisted of PBMCs from blood, obtained less than 22 months after vaccination. This receptor was identified in a man aged 50 to 69 who received an inactivated influenza vaccine. The chain is built from TRBV5-1 and TRBJ2-3, with D uncertain. Here the CDR3 DNA reads TGCGCCAGCAGCTTGGGGCCGACAGATACGCAGTATTTT. Protein sequence: CASSLGPTDTQYF.